The 24 T cell receptor beta chains in this list originate from one sample, sequenced in a study of CD8 T cell repertoires and HIV-1 epitope variants. Their target antigens are unknown. Here immunoSEQ multiplex PCR was the method, and the copy in TCRdb shows in-frame clones only, minus some. The sample records roughly 5,900 clones, more than 60% being singletons. Sequencing was performed on cultured CD8+ T cells derived from PBMCs. These receptors were obtained from a male donor with HIV.

The chain is built from TRBV7-8 and TRBJ2-5; D gene ambiguous. The germline gives CDR1 SGHVS, CDR2 FQNEAQ. With 1 base removed from V and 5 bases from J, the gap between germline ends came to 11 bases. The CDR3 consists of 14 residues. In DNA form, the CDR3 reads TGTGCCAGCAGCTTAGAATTTGGATTGGAGACCCAGTACTTC. Amino acid sequence: CASSLEFGLETQYF.

The J gene is TRBJ1-4, the V gene TRBV7-9, with 9 bases identical to TRBD1. CDR1 is SEHNR, CDR2 FQNEAQ, per germline (reference sequence). Trimming took 5 bases from V and 8 from J; bases not matched to a gene: 9. The CDR3 sequence is 15 residues long. CDR3: CASSGEQGAREKLFF. CDR3 DNA sequence: TGTGCCAGCAGCGGAGAACAGGGGGCGAGAGAAAAACTGTTTTTT.

V usage is TRBV7-2 and J usage is TRBJ2-7; TRBD2 agrees at 7 bases. The CDR3 is 15 amino acids. J lost 6 bases, V lost 4 bases, and 12 bases had no gene match. Germline CDR1 is SGHTA and CDR2 is FQGNSA. DNA of the CDR3: TGTGCCAGCAGCTCCCCGGGACTACCCGAAGGCGAGCAGTACTTC. Translation: CASSSPGLPEGEQYF.

Judged by abundance, this clone is medium-sized (0.01 to 0.1%). The chain has TRBV28 and TRBJ2-5; TRBD1 matches 8 bases. With V trimmed by 4 bases and J by 1 base, 5 bases remained unmatched. CDR3 size: 15 residues. Germline-derived CDR1 and CDR2 are MDHEN and SYDVKM. This CDR3 reads CASSSPDRAQETQYF. CDR3 DNA sequence: TGTGCCAGCAGTTCCCCGGACAGGGCCCAAGAGACCCAGTACTTC.

As to this clone: The sample has other DNA sequences that encode this CDR3 too. This chain joins TRBV19 and TRBJ2-1; 10 bases agree with TRBD2. The trim removed 1 base at V and 4 bases at J, leaving 1 base unmatched. The CDR3 extends over 15 amino acids. Germline values: CDR1 LNHDA, CDR2 SQIVND (reference sequence). DNA of the CDR3: TGTGCCAGTAGTATAGGGACTAGCGGTTACAATGAGCAGTTCTTC. Translated: CASSIGTSGYNEQFF.

This sequence joins TRBV5-6 and TRBJ2-7; 7 nucleotides match TRBD1. This CDR3 is built from 14 residues. Germline CDR1 and CDR2: SGHDT and YYEEEE. Losses at the gene ends were 5 bases for V and 2 bases for J; bases not matched to a gene: 7. The CDR3 region is CASRRTGITYEQYF. In nucleotides, the CDR3 is TGTGCCAGCAGGCGGACAGGAATAACCTACGAGCAGTACTTC.

This clone appeared a single time. The rearrangement uses TRBV4-3 and TRBJ1-1; no clear D gene. CDR1 and CDR2 (germline): LGHNA, YSLEER. CDR3 length: 14 residues. Trimming stripped 0 bases from V and 1 base from J, with 6 bases between. In DNA, the CDR3 is TGCGCCAGCAGCCAAGATCCGAAGAACACTGAAGCTTTCTTT. It yields the protein CASSQDPKNTEAFF.

The V gene is TRBV6-1, the J gene TRBJ1-6, with 7 positions matching TRBD1. The V segment lost 6 bases and the J segment 5 bases; nucleotides outside the gene matches: 4. In germline, CDR1 is MNHNS, CDR2 SASEGT. The CDR3 has 14 amino acids. CDR3 protein: CASSRDSNNSPLHF. The CDR3 DNA is TGTGCCAGCAGCAGGGACAGCAATAATTCACCCCTCCACTTT.

The genes are TRBV28 and TRBJ2-7; 11 bases line up with TRBD2. Germline CDR1 and CDR2: MDHEN and SYDVKM. V dropped 3 bases and J dropped 4; count of bases not matched to a gene: 14. The CDR3 is made up of 18 amino acids. The CDR3 coding sequence is TGTGCCAGCAGTTTCGATTCCGTAGGGACTAGCGGACTTTACGAGCAGTACTTC. This codes for CASSFDSVGTSGLYEQYF. The entire variable domain, with the rest obtained from reference TRBV28 and TRBJ2-7, is as follows: DVKVTQSSRYLVKRTGEKVFLECVQDMDHENMFWYRQDPGLGLRLIYFSYDVKMKEKGDIPEGYSVSREKKERFSLILESASTNQTSMYLCASSFDSVGTSGLYEQYFGPGTRLTVT.

The chain has TRBV28 and TRBJ2-7, with 7 bases matching TRBD1. Trimming removed 4 bases from V and 3 bases from J; junction bases left unmatched: 12. Per germline, CDR1 MDHEN and CDR2 SYDVKM. This CDR3 contains 16 residues. This chain's CDR3 is CASSWSLGQSLYEQYF. The CDR3 DNA is TGTGCCAGCAGTTGGTCACTGGGACAGAGCCTCTACGAGCAGTACTTC.

In nucleotides, the CDR3 is TGTGCCAGCAGCTTGGGACAGTACCTTCGTGAGCAGTACTTC. As protein: CASSLGQYLREQYF. This chain uses TRBV7-9 with TRBJ2-7; TRBD1 matches 7 bases. Trimming removed 3 bases from V and 7 bases from J; junction bases left unmatched: 9. This CDR3 comprises 14 residues. Germline V gene data show CDR1 as SEHNR and CDR2 as FQNEAQ (reference sequence).

The chain carries TRBV6-5 and TRBJ2-2, with D hard to call. V shed 0 bases and J shed 0 bases, with 5 bases lying between them. Germline lookup yields CDR1 MNHEY and CDR2 SVGAGI. This CDR3 has 15 residues. The CDR3 region is CASSYSETNTGELFF. The CDR3 nucleotides are TGTGCCAGCAGTTACTCGGAGACGAACACCGGGGAGCTGTTTTTT.

The V gene is TRBV6-5, the J gene TRBJ2-3, with D perhaps matching TRBD1 (5 bases). The germline V gene has CDR1 MNHEY and CDR2 SVGAGI. Trimming shortened V by 7 bases and J by 3 bases, and 17 bases separated the two germline ends. This CDR3 region has 15 residues. In DNA, the CDR3 is TGTGCCAGCAACCAAGGGTCAGGGTGGACAGATACGCAGTATTTT. It codes for CASNQGSGWTDTQYF.

The chain is built from TRBV29-1 and TRBJ2-3; D not resolved. V lost 5 bases to trimming and J lost 1 base, with 10 bases between them. The CDR3 totals 13 residues. The germline gives CDR1 SQVTM, CDR2 ANQGSEA. The CDR3: CSVSKGGTDTQYF. Written as DNA, the CDR3 is TGCAGCGTTAGTAAGGGTGGCACAGATACGCAGTATTTT.

The chain employs TRBV28 and TRBJ2-3, with unresolved D. This CDR3 has 12 amino acids. Germline CDR1 and CDR2: MDHEN and SYDVKM. With 5 bases removed from V and 5 bases from J, the gap between germline ends came to 8 bases. The CDR3 bases are TGTGCCAGCAGTCAGACTGTAGATACGCAGTATTTT. Amino acids: CASSQTVDTQYF.

This chain uses TRBV6-6 with TRBJ2-3; TRBD2 aligns across 12 bases. Germline V gene sequence: CDR1 MNHNY, CDR2 SVGAGI (reference sequence). CDR3 length: 16 amino acids. The V segment lost 6 bases and the J segment 2 bases; nucleotides outside the gene matches: 6. The CDR3 is CASSSGLAGSTDTQYF. The CDR3 coding sequence is TGTGCCAGCAGCTCCGGACTAGCGGGATCCACAGATACGCAGTATTTT.

This clone showed up just a few times. The gene calls are TRBV11-2 and TRBJ1-3; no clear D. Trimming took off 2 bases at V and 0 bases at J, with 2 bases between the two ends. Germline V gene data show CDR1 as SGHAT and CDR2 as FQNNGV. The CDR3 spans 13 residues. CDR3 nucleotide sequence: TGTGCCAGCAGCTTATTCTCTGGAAACACCATATATTTT. As protein: CASSLFSGNTIYF.

This sequence joins TRBV14 and TRBJ2-6; 9 positions match TRBD1. The CDR3 is 16 amino acids. Trimming removed 2 bases from V and 3 bases from J; junction bases left unmatched: 2. Per germline, CDR1 SGHDN and CDR2 FVKESK. The CDR3 loop reads CASSQWDRVGANVLTF. CDR3 coding DNA: TGTGCCAGCAGCCAATGGGACAGGGTTGGGGCCAACGTCCTGACTTTC.

In this sample, this clone turned up a few times. The rearrangement joins TRBV6-5 to TRBJ2-7; 7 bases fit TRBD2. The germline V gene has CDR1 MNHEY and CDR2 SVGAGI. J lost 6 bases, V lost 2 bases, and 1 base had no gene match. This CDR3 contains 12 residues. The CDR3 nucleotides read TGTGCCAGCAGTTACGGGGGGGGCGAGCAGTACTTC. Its protein is CASSYGGGEQYF.

V usage is TRBV27 and J usage is TRBJ2-1; D is unclear. Germline CDR1 and CDR2: MNHEY and SMNVEV (reference sequence). V was cut by 5 bases and J by 7 bases, with 6 bases left in between. The CDR3 covers 11 residues. In DNA form, the CDR3 reads TGTGCCAGCAGTCAAGCAAATGAGCAGTTCTTC. Amino acids: CASSQANEQFF.

The V gene is TRBV7-9, the J gene TRBJ2-3, with TRBD2 matching 13 bases. From germline, CDR1 is SEHNR and CDR2 FQNEAQ (reference sequence). Trimming cost V 5 bases and J 4 bases; bases outside gene matches: 6. This CDR3 has 16 residues. CDR3: CASSGPTSGGPDTQYF. Written as DNA, the CDR3 is TGTGCCAGCAGCGGACCGACTAGCGGGGGGCCAGATACGCAGTATTTT.

V and J are TRBV4-3 and TRBJ2-7, with 8 bases fitting TRBD1. Germline V gene sequence: CDR1 LGHNA, CDR2 YSLEER. The CDR3 is 15 residues long. V gave up 1 base and J gave up 4 bases; unmatched junction bases: 6. CDR3 nucleotides: TGCGCCAGCAGCCAAGGCCCCCAGGGGGCATACGAGCAGTACTTC. It translates to CASSQGPQGAYEQYF.

The chain carries TRBV5-1 and TRBJ1-1; possibly TRBD1 for D (5 bases). CDR1 and CDR2 from the germline V gene are SGHRS and YFSETQ. This CDR3 is built from 13 residues. Deletions cut 4 bases from V and 5 bases from J, with 12 bases between. CDR3 in DNA: TGCGCCAGCAGCCCCTTGGAGGGGACTGAAGCTTTCTTT. It is translated as CASSPLEGTEAFF.

A few counts support this clone. The chain has TRBV4-2 and TRBJ1-5; D perhaps matches TRBD1 (5 bases). The germline gives CDR1 LGHNA, CDR2 YNFKEQ. The ends were cut back, 1 base at V and 2 bases at J, with 12 bases in the middle. The CDR3 loop spans 16 amino acids. The CDR3 nucleotides read TGTGCCAGCAGCCAAGGCCCGGGGCGAGGCAATCAGCCCCAGCATTTT. It specifies CASSQGPGRGNQPQHF.